Presented here are 9 T cell receptor beta chains from one specimen sequenced in a study of blood T cell repertoires in COVID-19. The assay was immunoSEQ multiplex PCR, and TCRdb's table has in-frame clones only and misses some. The sample holds 100,000 to 150,000 clones, approximately 80% seen once. The sample was peripheral blood. The receptor source for this set is a man between 65 and 85 years old with acute or convalescent COVID-19.

This clone was counted only a few times. The chain joins TRBV4-1 to TRBJ2-2; 10 nucleotides agree with TRBD1. The J segment lost 2 bases and the V segment lost 1 base, leaving 1 base of the junction unmatched. Germline CDR1 reads MGHRA; CDR2 reads YSYEKL. The CDR3 contains 16 residues. The CDR3 sequence is CASSQGQGANTGELFF. The CDR3 DNA reads as TGCGCCAGCAGCCAAGGACAGGGGGCTAACACCGGGGAGCTGTTTTTT.

The chain carries TRBV19 and TRBJ2-3; 10 nucleotides agree with TRBD1. V shed 1 base and J 9 bases; nucleotides not matched to a gene: 7. Germline V gene sequence: CDR1 LNHDA, CDR2 SQIVND (reference sequence). The CDR3 contains 15 residues. CDR3 sequence (DNA): TGTGCCAGTAGTATAGGAGAGACAGGGGGCAGAACGCAGTATTTT. Translation gives CASSIGETGGRTQYF.

The V gene is TRBV6-5, the J gene TRBJ1-2; 9 positions match TRBD1. The ends lost 6 bases at V and 6 bases at J; junction bases unmatched: 5. This CDR3 is built from 13 residues. The germline V gene has CDR1 MNHEY and CDR2 SVGAGI. The CDR3 loop reads CASRGTGYNGYTF. CDR3 nucleotide sequence: TGTGCCAGCAGAGGGACAGGGTATAATGGCTACACCTTC.

The chain carries TRBV9 and TRBJ1-2; 7 bases map to TRBD1. With V trimmed by 3 bases and J by 8 bases, 7 bases remained unmatched. This CDR3 contains 13 residues. The germline gives CDR1 SGDLS, CDR2 YYNGEE. CDR3 bases: TGTGCCAGCAGCGGATCGACAGGGTTGGGCTACACCTTC. It yields the protein CASSGSTGLGYTF.

This clone showed up just a few times. The J gene is TRBJ1-2, the V gene TRBV5-8; D may be TRBD1 (5 bases). The CDR3 extends over 14 amino acids. Trimming removed 3 bases from V and 4 bases from J, with 13 bases in between. Germline assignment: CDR1 SGHTS and CDR2 YDEGEE. CDR3 DNA sequence: TGTGCCAGCAGCTCTCAGGGTCCCGGCTATGGCTACACCTTC. Amino acid sequence: CASSSQGPGYGYTF.

V and J are TRBV30 and TRBJ1-2; D perhaps matches TRBD1 (6 bases). Germline CDR1 reads GTSNPN; CDR2 reads SVGIG (reference sequence). Trimming pared 4 bases from V and 5 bases from J, leaving 17 bases between. This CDR3 has 14 residues. The CDR3 sequence is CAWTRILGAYGYTF. CDR3 nucleotide sequence: TGTGCCTGGACTCGGATCCTGGGGGCATATGGCTACACCTTC.

The genes are TRBV7-2 and TRBJ2-1; 7 nucleotides match TRBD2. V lost 4 bases and J lost 3; bases outside the gene matches: 3. Germline V gene data show CDR1 as SGHTA and CDR2 as FQGNSA. The CDR3 is 14 amino acids. The DNA of the CDR3 is TGTGCCAGCAGCTCGCGGGGGAGCTACAATGAGCAGTTCTTC. As protein: CASSSRGSYNEQFF.

This clone was seen only once. The gene calls are TRBV2 and TRBJ1-5; 8 bases agree with TRBD1. Germline lookup yields CDR1 SNHLY and CDR2 FYNNEI. V trimming: 5 bases; J trimming: 5 bases; junction bases outside the gene matches: 8. The CDR3 runs 15 residues. CDR3 sequence (DNA): TGTGCCAGCAGTAACACTGGACAGGGTTATCAGCCCCAGCATTTT. Amino acids: CASSNTGQGYQPQHF.

The chain carries TRBV6-1 and TRBJ1-3; D unclear. With 1 base removed from V and 0 bases from J, the gap between germline ends came to 10 bases. CDR1 is MNHNS, CDR2 SASEGT, per germline. CDR3 length equals 16 residues. The CDR3 loop is CASSEGLTDSGNTIYF. In nucleotides, the CDR3 is TGTGCCAGCAGTGAAGGGCTAACAGACTCTGGAAACACCATATATTTT.